This T cell receptor beta chain was captured by sequencing in a study of identical twins. The CDR3 loop spans 17 amino acids. V gave up 2 bases and J gave up 0 bases; unmatched junction bases: 6. CDR1 is SGHTA, CDR2 FQGTGA, per germline. TCRdb passed the 5' RACE reads through MiXCR, listing each CDR3 protein once. This sample has 500,000 to 700,000 distinct CDR3 sequences, with about 7.6% found just once. Separately, the same data were catalogued under a study of yellow fever vaccine responses in identical twins.

Specimen: PBMCs. The receptor was derived from a woman younger than 30 in good health. The chain combines TRBV7-3 with TRBJ2-1; 8 bases map to TRBD2. The CDR3 nucleotides are TGTGCCAGCAGCTTAGCGGTAGCGGGGATCTCCTACAATGAGCAGTTCTTC. Protein: CASSLAVAGISYNEQFF.